The next 15 T cell receptor beta chains were all read from a single sample in a study of CD8 T cells in Susac syndrome. RNA was extracted with the RNeasy kit, and a quantity of roughly 0.45 to 1 ug was reverse transcribed using random hexamers. Via MiXCR, TCRdb re-called the immunoSEQ multiplex PCR reads, giving one row per CDR3 protein. The sample includes 100,000 to 150,000 distinct CDR3 sequences, roughly 95% of them seen just once. Sequenced input: CD4+ T cells from PBMCs. All receptors derive from a human donor in good health.

The chain recombines TRBV29-1 with TRBJ1-1, with a tentative D call TRBD1 (5 bases). Deletions cut 8 bases from V and 4 bases from J, with 11 bases between. This CDR3 is 11 amino acids long. CDR1 and CDR2 (germline): SQVTM, ANQGSEA. The CDR3 region has the DNA TGCAGCTCCTTAAGGGGCACTGAAGCTTTCTTT. Encoded protein: CSSLRGTEAFF.

In this sample, this clonotype turned up once. V is TRBV5-1 and J is TRBJ1-1; D is uncertain. Per germline, CDR1 SGHRS and CDR2 YFSETQ. This CDR3 contains 14 residues. Trimming pared 1 base from V and 1 base from J, leaving 8 bases between. The CDR3 region is CASSLTLQNTEAFF. The CDR3, as DNA: TGCGCCAGCAGCTTGACACTACAGAACACTGAAGCTTTCTTT.

This clonotype was found once. The chain recombines TRBV28 with TRBJ2-1; perhaps TRBD2 as D (5 bases). The CDR3 is made up of 13 amino acids. Trimming shortened V by 7 bases and J by 9 bases, and 16 bases separated the two germline ends. Germline assignment: CDR1 MDHEN and CDR2 SYDVKM. CDR3 loop: CASTLGLPGEQFF. For the CDR3, the DNA is TGTGCCAGCACCCTCGGACTTCCCGGTGAGCAGTTCTTC. The entire variable domain, with the rest obtained from reference TRBV28 and TRBJ2-1, is as follows: DVKVTQSSRYLVKRTGEKVFLECVQDMDHENMFWYRQDPGLGLRLIYFSYDVKMKEKGDIPEGYSVSREKKERFSLILESASTNQTSMYLCASTLGLPGEQFFGPGTRLTVL.

The chain has TRBV2 and TRBJ1-5; 9 bases line up with TRBD1. The CDR3 covers 13 residues. V shed 6 bases and J 8 bases; nucleotides not matched to a gene: 5. Germline loops: CDR1 SNHLY, CDR2 FYNNEI. CDR3 DNA: TGTGCCAGCAGCAGACAGGGGGTCGAGCCCCAGCATTTT. Its translation: CASSRQGVEPQHF. The entire variable domain, with the rest obtained from reference TRBV2 and TRBJ1-5, is as follows: EPEVTQTPSHQVTQMGQEVILRCVPISNHLYFYWYRQILGQKVEFLVSFYNNEISEKSEIFDDQFSVERPDGSNFTLKIRSTKLEDSAMYFCASSRQGVEPQHFGDGTRLSIL.

J is TRBJ2-7 and V is TRBV28; D is uncertain. The V and J ends lost 3 bases and 5 bases respectively, with 2 bases between them. This CDR3 region has 10 residues. Germline V gene sequence: CDR1 MDHEN, CDR2 SYDVKM. DNA of the CDR3: TGTGCCAGCAGTTTCGACGAGCAGTACTTC. Residues: CASSFDEQYF.

The chain links TRBV24-1 to TRBJ1-2; D gene uncertain. V was shortened by 3 bases and J by 0 bases, with 7 bases between the two germline ends. This CDR3 contains 14 residues. CDR1 and CDR2 from the germline V gene are KGHDR and SFDVKD. The DNA of the CDR3 is TGTGCCACCAGTGATCCCGGAGCTAACTATGGCTACACCTTC. It encodes CATSDPGANYGYTF.

The chain carries TRBV20-1 and TRBJ2-1; 9 bases line up with TRBD2. V gave up 7 bases and J gave up 8 bases; unmatched junction bases: 27. The CDR3 spans 19 residues. Germline assignment: CDR1 DFQATT and CDR2 SNEGSKA (reference sequence). The CDR3 loop is CSGDPSGTKGTSIRHEQFF. The CDR3 DNA sequence: TGCAGTGGAGACCCTTCCGGGACAAAGGGGACTAGCATCCGACATGAGCAGTTCTTC.

This clonotype was counted once. This rearrangement joins TRBV5-1 to TRBJ2-7; 7 bases line up with TRBD2. The CDR3 covers 14 residues. CDR1 is SGHRS, CDR2 YFSETQ, per germline. V shed 5 bases and J 0 bases; nucleotides not matched to a gene: 5. DNA for the CDR3: TGCGCCAGCAGGGCTAGCGGTAGCTCCTACGAGCAGTACTTC. Protein sequence: CASRASGSSYEQYF.

The V call is TRBV5-1, the J call TRBJ1-1; the match to TRBD1 covers 7 bases. With 6 bases clipped from V and 3 bases from J, the junction kept 8 bases outside the gene matches. There are 14 residues in the CDR3. CDR1 is SGHRS, CDR2 YFSETQ, per germline. This CDR3 reads CASNPTGKDTEAFF. The CDR3 DNA reads TGCGCCAGCAACCCGACAGGGAAGGACACTGAAGCTTTCTTT.

This chain links TRBV4-1 with TRBJ1-2, with D hard to call. The CDR3 covers 15 residues. Germline lookup yields CDR1 MGHRA and CDR2 YSYEKL. V was shortened by 1 base and J by 2 bases, with 11 bases between the two germline ends. CDR3 coding DNA: TGCGCCAGCAGCCAAGGGGAGGGTAAGAACTATGGCTACACCTTC. Translation gives CASSQGEGKNYGYTF.

The chain joins TRBV24-1 to TRBJ2-1; TRBD1 matches at 9 bases. The germline gives CDR1 KGHDR, CDR2 SFDVKD. This CDR3 comprises 15 residues. Trimming cost V 4 bases and J 9 bases; bases outside gene matches: 9. The CDR3 loop is CATSETGGLASEQFF. CDR3 coding DNA: TGTGCCACCAGTGAAACAGGGGGCCTTGCATCTGAGCAGTTCTTC.

This chain connects TRBV29-1 to TRBJ1-3; D gene unclear. This CDR3 region has 16 residues. Germline lookup yields CDR1 SQVTM and CDR2 ANQGSEA. The V end was cut by 1 base, the J end by 0 bases, with 13 bases between. The CDR3 DNA sequence: TGCAGCGTTGAAGTGGTTTTTGGGTTCTCTGGAAACACCATATATTTT. Its protein is CSVEVVFGFSGNTIYF. The full variable domain, completed using reference TRBV29-1 and TRBJ1-3, is SAVISQKPSRDICQRGTSLTIQCQVDSQVTMMFWYRQQPGQSLTLIATANQGSEATYESGFVIDKFPISRPNLTFSTLTVSNMSPEDSSIYLCSVEVVFGFSGNTIYFGEGSWLTVV.

This chain uses TRBV29-1 with TRBJ2-3; D gene uncertain. The germline V gene has CDR1 SQVTM and CDR2 ANQGSEA. Trimming removed 1 base from V and 5 bases from J, with 13 bases in between. The CDR3 totals 14 residues. CDR3 in DNA: TGCAGCGTTGAAGCCGGCCCGCTTCGAGATACGCAGTATTTT. Amino acid sequence: CSVEAGPLRDTQYF.

This chain uses TRBV6-5 with TRBJ1-1; D not certain. The germline V gene has CDR1 MNHEY and CDR2 SVGAGI. V dropped 6 bases and J dropped 2 bases, with 10 bases sitting between them. CDR3 length: 13 amino acids. CDR3 DNA: TGTGCCAGCAGGTTCAGAGATAACACTGAAGCTTTCTTT. Its protein is CASRFRDNTEAFF.

This clonotype appeared a single time. This rearrangement joins TRBV10-3 to TRBJ2-5; 10 bases agree with TRBD2. Unmatched junction bases numbered 6, after V lost 6 bases and J lost 2 bases. Looked up from germline, CDR1 is ENHRY and CDR2 is SYGVKD. The CDR3 length is 15 residues. The CDR3 DNA reads as TGTGCCATCAGGGATATACTAGCGGGGCAAGAGACCCAGTACTTC. It specifies CAIRDILAGQETQYF.